A single sample is the source of the 11 T cell receptor beta chains below, sequenced in a study of regulatory dendritic cells for organ transplantation. Method: immunoSEQ multiplex PCR; TCRdb's copy keeps in-frame clones and lacks some. The profile shows 30,000 or so clones, around 82% of them singletons. What was sequenced was naive CD8+ T cells from blood. This sample's subset: CD45RA+ naive T cells. These TCRs come from a human donor in good health.

The chain is built from TRBV27 and TRBJ1-4; 7 nucleotides agree with TRBD1. The germline gives CDR1 MNHEY, CDR2 SMNVEV (reference sequence). V trimming: 3 bases; J trimming: 4 bases; junction bases outside the gene matches: 8. CDR3 length: 16 amino acids. This chain's CDR3 is CASSFLTGIGNEKLFF. In DNA form, the CDR3 reads TGTGCCAGCAGTTTTCTGACAGGGATTGGTAATGAAAAACTGTTTTTT.

The J gene is TRBJ2-3, the V gene TRBV6-5, with 9 bases matching TRBD2. V lost 5 bases and J lost 6; bases outside the gene matches: 6. The CDR3 has 14 amino acids. In germline, CDR1 is MNHEY, CDR2 SVGAGI. The CDR3 region has the DNA TGTGCCAGCAGTCGGGGCGGGGGGGCGGATACGCAGTATTTT. This encodes CASSRGGGADTQYF.

The chain carries TRBV4-3 and TRBJ2-7; D not resolved. CDR1 and CDR2 from the germline V gene are LGHNA and YSLEER. The V end was cut by 0 bases, the J end by 4 bases, with 10 bases between. The CDR3 covers 14 residues. CDR3 loop: CASSQESVLYEQYF. The CDR3 DNA reads as TGCGCCAGCAGCCAAGAAAGCGTCCTTTACGAGCAGTACTTC.

DNA of the CDR3: TGTGCCAGCAGCGCCCGGACTAGCGGGGGTGGCGTTCCCGGGGAGCTGTTTTTT. Amino acid sequence: CASSARTSGGGVPGELFF. V gene TRBV11-3 combines with J gene TRBJ2-2; TRBD2 matches 13 bases. This CDR3 spans 18 amino acids. The V segment lost 5 bases and the J segment 6 bases; nucleotides outside the gene matches: 12. Germline V gene lookup returns CDR1 SGHNT and CDR2 YENEEA.

CDR3 loop: CASSPLGQAGDSPLHF. The CDR3 DNA follows: TGTGCCAGCAGCCCCCTGGGACAGGCTGGGGATTCACCCCTCCACTTT. The rearrangement joins TRBV4-2 to TRBJ1-6, with 8 bases lining up with TRBD1. The CDR3 has 16 amino acids. Looked up from germline, CDR1 is LGHNA and CDR2 is YNFKEQ. The ends lost 4 bases at V and 8 bases at J; junction bases unmatched: 10.

This chain links TRBV11-2 with TRBJ2-7; a weak D match, TRBD2 (6 bases). Germline CDR1 and CDR2: SGHAT and FQNNGV. V lost 3 bases and J 4 bases, leaving 16 bases between the germline ends. The CDR3 is made up of 15 amino acids. CDR3 amino acids: CASSLGLGAGYEQYF. Here the CDR3 DNA reads TGTGCCAGCAGCTTGGGACTCGGGGCTGGGTACGAGCAGTACTTC.

This rearrangement joins TRBV19 to TRBJ2-2; D may be TRBD1 (6 bases). Trimming shortened V by 5 bases and J by 1 base, and 8 bases separated the two germline ends. Looked up from germline, CDR1 is LNHDA and CDR2 is SQIVND (reference sequence). The CDR3 spans 14 residues. This chain's CDR3 is CASSPGQNTGELFF. The CDR3 nucleotides are TGTGCCAGTAGTCCGGGACAGAACACCGGGGAGCTGTTTTTT.

The chain employs TRBV10-1 and TRBJ1-1; D remains unclear. CDR3 length: 13 residues. Trimming took off 3 bases at V and 1 base at J, with 6 bases between the two ends. CDR1 and CDR2 (germline): WNHNN, SYGVQD (reference sequence). CDR3 sequence (DNA): TGCGCCAGCAGTGAATACGGGAACACTGAAGCTTTCTTT. Translation: CASSEYGNTEAFF.

As for this clone: A junction boundary mismatches the germline segment, possibly from a read error. In nucleotides, the CDR3 is TGTACCAGTAGCACCTATATGGGTCAGGGATCTAACTATGGCTACACCTTC. Protein sequence: CTSSTYMGQGSNYGYTF. The chain combines TRBV19 with TRBJ1-2; D possibly corresponds to TRBD1 (5 bases). The V gene's germline CDR1 is LNHDA and CDR2 SQIVND (reference sequence). The CDR3 spans 17 residues.

J is TRBJ1-1 and V is TRBV11-2, with D maybe TRBD1 (5 bases). Germline CDR1 is SGHAT and CDR2 is FQNNGV. V lost 2 bases and J lost 0, with 10 bases in between. CDR3 length equals 15 residues. The CDR3 DNA reads TGTGCCAGCAGCTTACTTGGGGCCGTGAACACTGAAGCTTTCTTT. This sequence encodes CASSLLGAVNTEAFF. The full variable domain, its missing parts supplied by reference TRBV11-2 and TRBJ1-1, is EAGVAQSPRYKIIEKRQSVAFWCNPISGHATLYWYQQILGQGPKLLIQFQNNGVVDDSQLPKDRFSAERLKGVDSTLKIQPAKLEDSAVYLCASSLLGAVNTEAFFGQGTRLTVV.

The CDR3: CASSSRQGRGVTEAFF. In DNA form, the CDR3 reads TGTGCCAGCAGCTCCCGACAGGGTCGTGGAGTCACTGAAGCTTTCTTT. V is TRBV9 and J is TRBJ1-1; 7 bases are a match to TRBD1. This CDR3 comprises 16 residues. Germline trimming cut 4 bases from V and 4 bases from J; bases unmatched to any gene: 13. Germline lookup yields CDR1 SGDLS and CDR2 YYNGEE. The full variable domain, completed using reference TRBV9 and TRBJ1-1, is DSGVTQTPKHLITATGQRVTLRCSPRSGDLSVYWYQQSLDQGLQFLIQYYNGEERAKGNILERFSAQQFPDLHSELNLSSLELGDSALYFCASSSRQGRGVTEAFFGQGTRLTVV.